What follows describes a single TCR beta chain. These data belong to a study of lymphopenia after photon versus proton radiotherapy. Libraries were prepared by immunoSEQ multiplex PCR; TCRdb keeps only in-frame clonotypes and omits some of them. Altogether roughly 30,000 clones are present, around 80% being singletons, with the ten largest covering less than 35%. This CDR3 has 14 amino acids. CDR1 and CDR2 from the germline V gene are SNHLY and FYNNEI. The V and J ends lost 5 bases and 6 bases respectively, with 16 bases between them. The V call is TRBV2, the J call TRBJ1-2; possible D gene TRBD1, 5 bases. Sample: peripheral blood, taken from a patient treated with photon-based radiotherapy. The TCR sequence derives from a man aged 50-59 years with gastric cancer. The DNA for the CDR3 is TGTGCCAGCAGTCCCGACGGGGGGTTGGATGGCTACACCTTC. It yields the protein CASSPDGGLDGYTF.